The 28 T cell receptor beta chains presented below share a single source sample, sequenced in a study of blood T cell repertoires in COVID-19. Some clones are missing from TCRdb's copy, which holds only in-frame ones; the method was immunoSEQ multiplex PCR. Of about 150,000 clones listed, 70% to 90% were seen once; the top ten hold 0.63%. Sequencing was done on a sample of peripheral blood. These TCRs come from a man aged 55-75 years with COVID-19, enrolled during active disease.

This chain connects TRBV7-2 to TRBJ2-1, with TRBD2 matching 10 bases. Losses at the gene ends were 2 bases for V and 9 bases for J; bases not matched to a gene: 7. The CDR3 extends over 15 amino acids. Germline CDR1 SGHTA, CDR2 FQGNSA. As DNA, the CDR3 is TGTGCCAGCAGCTTAACGTCTAGCGGGAGTATTGAGCAGTTCTTC. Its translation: CASSLTSSGSIEQFF.

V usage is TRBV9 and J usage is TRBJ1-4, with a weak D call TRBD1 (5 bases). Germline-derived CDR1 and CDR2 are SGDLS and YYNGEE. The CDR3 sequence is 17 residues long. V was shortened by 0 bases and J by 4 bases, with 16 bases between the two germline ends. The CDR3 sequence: CASSVAVGTGVNEKLFF. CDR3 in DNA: TGTGCCAGCAGCGTAGCTGTAGGGACGGGGGTTAATGAAAAACTGTTTTTT.

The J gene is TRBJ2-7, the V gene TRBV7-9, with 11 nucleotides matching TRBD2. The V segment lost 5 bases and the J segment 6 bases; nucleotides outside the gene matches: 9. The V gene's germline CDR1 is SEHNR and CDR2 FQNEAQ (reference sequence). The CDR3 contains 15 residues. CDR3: CASSPDSGRAPEQYF. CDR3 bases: TGTGCCAGCAGCCCGGATAGCGGGAGGGCCCCCGAGCAGTACTTC.

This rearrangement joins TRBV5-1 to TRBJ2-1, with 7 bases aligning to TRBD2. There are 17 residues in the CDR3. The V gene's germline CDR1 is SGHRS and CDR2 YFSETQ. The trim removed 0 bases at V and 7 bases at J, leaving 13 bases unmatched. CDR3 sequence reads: CASSLASGLDPRNEQFF. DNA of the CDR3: TGCGCCAGCAGCTTGGCCAGCGGACTAGATCCTCGGAATGAGCAGTTCTTC.

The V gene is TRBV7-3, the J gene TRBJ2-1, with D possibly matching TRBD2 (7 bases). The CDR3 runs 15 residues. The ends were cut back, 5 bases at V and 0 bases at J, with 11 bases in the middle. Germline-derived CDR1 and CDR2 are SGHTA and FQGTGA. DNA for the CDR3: TGTGCCAGCAGCCTCGCGGGGGCCTCCTACAATGAGCAGTTCTTC. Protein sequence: CASSLAGASYNEQFF.

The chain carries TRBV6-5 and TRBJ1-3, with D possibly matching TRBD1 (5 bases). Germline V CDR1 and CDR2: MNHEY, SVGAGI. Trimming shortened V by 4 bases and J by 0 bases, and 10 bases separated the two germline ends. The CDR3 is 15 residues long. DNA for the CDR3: TGTGCCAGCAGTTTAACAGGTGACTCTGGAAACACCATATATTTT. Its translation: CASSLTGDSGNTIYF.

The CDR3 DNA follows: TGTGCCAGCAGTTCGGGAATCAACAATGAGCAGTTCTTC. Translating it yields CASSSGINNEQFF. V usage is TRBV6-6 and J usage is TRBJ2-1; D possibly corresponds to TRBD2 (5 bases). The CDR3 extends over 13 amino acids. From germline, CDR1 is MNHNY and CDR2 SVGAGI (reference sequence). V lost 4 bases and J 5 bases, leaving 9 bases between the germline ends.

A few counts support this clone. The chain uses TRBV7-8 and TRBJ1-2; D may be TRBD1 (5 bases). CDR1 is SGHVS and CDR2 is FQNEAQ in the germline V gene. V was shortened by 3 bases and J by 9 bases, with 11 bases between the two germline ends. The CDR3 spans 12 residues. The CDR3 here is CASSFERGSYTF. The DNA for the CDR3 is TGTGCCAGCAGCTTTGAAAGGGGCAGCTACACCTTC. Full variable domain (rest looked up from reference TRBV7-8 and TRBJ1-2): GAGVSQSPRYKVAKRGQDVALRCDPISGHVSLFWYQQALGQGPEFLTYFQNEAQLDKSGLPSDRFFAERPEGSVSTLKIQRTQQEDSAVYLCASSFERGSYTFGSGTRLTVV.

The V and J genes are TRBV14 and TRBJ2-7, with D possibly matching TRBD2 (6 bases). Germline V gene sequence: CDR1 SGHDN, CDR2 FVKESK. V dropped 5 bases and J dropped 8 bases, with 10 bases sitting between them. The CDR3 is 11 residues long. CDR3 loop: CASSKGLQQYF. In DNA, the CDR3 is TGTGCCAGCAGCAAGGGACTTCAGCAGTACTTC. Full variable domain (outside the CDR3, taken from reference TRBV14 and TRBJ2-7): EAGVTQFPSHSVIEKGQTVTLRCDPISGHDNLYWYRRVMGKEIKFLLHFVKESKQDESGMPNNRFLAERTGGTYSTLKVQPAELEDSGVYFCASSKGLQQYFGPGTRLTVT.

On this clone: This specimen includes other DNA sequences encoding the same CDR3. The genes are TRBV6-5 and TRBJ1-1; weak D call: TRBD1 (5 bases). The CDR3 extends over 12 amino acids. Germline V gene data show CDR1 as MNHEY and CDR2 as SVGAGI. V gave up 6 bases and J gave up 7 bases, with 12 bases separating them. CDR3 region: CASSSTGGEAFF. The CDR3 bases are TGTGCCAGCAGCAGCACCGGGGGTGAAGCTTTCTTT.

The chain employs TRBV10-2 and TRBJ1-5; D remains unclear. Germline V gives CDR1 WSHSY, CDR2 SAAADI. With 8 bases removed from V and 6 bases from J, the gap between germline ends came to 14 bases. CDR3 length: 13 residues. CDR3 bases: TGCGCCAGCCAAAAGGCAGGAATTCAGCCCCAGCATTTT. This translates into CASQKAGIQPQHF.

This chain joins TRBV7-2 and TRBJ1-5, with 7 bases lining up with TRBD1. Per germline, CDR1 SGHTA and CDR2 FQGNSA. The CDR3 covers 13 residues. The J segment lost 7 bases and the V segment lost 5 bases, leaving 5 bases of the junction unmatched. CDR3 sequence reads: CASSLRTGQPQHF. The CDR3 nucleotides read TGTGCCAGCAGCCTTCGGACAGGCCAGCCCCAGCATTTT.

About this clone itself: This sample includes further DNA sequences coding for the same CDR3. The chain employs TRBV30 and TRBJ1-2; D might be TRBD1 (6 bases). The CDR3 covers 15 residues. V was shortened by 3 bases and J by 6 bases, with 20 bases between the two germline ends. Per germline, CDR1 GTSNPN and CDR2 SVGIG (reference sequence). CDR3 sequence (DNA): TGTGCCTGGAGCGAGACCATGACAGGAAGGGATGGCTACACCTTC. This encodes CAWSETMTGRDGYTF.

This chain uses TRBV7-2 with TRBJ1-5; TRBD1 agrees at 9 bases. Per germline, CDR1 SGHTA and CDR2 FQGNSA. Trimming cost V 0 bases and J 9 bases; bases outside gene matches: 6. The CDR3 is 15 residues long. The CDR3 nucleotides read TGTGCCAGCAGCTTAGCGGTACAGGGGGCCTCGCCCCAGCATTTT. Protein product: CASSLAVQGASPQHF.

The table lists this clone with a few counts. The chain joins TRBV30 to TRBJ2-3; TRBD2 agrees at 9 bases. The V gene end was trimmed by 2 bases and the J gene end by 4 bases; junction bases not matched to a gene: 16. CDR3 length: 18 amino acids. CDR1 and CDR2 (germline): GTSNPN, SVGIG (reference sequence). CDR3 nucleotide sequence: TGTGCCTGGAGTCTTTTTTTAATTGATAGCGGGAGCCCAGATACGCAGTATTTT. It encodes CAWSLFLIDSGSPDTQYF.

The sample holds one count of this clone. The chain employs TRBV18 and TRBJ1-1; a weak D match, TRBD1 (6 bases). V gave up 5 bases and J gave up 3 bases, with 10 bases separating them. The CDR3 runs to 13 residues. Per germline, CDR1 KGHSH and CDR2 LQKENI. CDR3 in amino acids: CASSSNRDTEAFF. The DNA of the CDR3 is TGTGCCAGCTCAAGTAACAGGGACACTGAAGCTTTCTTT.

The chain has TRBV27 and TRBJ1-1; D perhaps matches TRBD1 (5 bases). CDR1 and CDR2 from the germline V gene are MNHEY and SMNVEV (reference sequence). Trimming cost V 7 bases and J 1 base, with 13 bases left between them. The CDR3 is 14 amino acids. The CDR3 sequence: CASTPQASNTEAFF. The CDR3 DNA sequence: TGTGCCAGCACCCCACAGGCGTCGAACACTGAAGCTTTCTTT.

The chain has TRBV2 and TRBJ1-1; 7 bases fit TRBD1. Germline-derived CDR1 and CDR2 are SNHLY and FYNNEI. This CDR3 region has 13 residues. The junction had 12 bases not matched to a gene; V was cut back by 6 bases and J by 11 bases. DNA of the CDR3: TGTGCCAGCAGAGACGGGACAGCCAGTAGGGCTTTCTTT. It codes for CASRDGTASRAFF.

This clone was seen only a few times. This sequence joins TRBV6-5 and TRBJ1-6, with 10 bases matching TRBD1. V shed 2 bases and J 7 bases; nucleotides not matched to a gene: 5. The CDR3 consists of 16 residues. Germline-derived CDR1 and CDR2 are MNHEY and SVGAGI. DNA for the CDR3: TGTGCCAGCAGTTACAGCGACAGGGGGCAAAATTCACCCCTCCACTTT. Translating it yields CASSYSDRGQNSPLHF.

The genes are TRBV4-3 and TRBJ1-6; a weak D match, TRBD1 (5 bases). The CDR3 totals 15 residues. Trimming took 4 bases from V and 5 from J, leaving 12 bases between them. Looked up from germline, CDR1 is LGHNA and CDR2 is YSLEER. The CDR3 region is CASSPADTNNSPLHF. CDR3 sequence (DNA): TGCGCCAGCAGCCCCGCGGACACTAATAATTCACCCCTCCACTTT.

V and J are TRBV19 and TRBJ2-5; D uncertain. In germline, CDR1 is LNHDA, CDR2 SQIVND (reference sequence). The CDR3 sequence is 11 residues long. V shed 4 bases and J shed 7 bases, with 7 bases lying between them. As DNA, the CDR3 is TGTGCCAGTAGTACTGGCGGGACCCAGTACTTC. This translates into CASSTGGTQYF.

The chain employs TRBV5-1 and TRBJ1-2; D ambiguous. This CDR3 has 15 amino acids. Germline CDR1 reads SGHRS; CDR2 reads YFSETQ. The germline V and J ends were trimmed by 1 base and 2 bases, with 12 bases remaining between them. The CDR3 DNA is TGCGCCAGCAGCTTGTATGGGGAGCCGAACTATGGCTACACCTTC. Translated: CASSLYGEPNYGYTF.

This chain's CDR3 is CASSQDLEGIYGYTF. DNA for the CDR3: TGCGCCAGCAGCCAAGATCTGGAGGGAATCTATGGCTACACCTTC. The chain employs TRBV4-3 and TRBJ1-2; D unresolved. This CDR3 is built from 15 residues. Looked up from germline, CDR1 is LGHNA and CDR2 is YSLEER. The V and J ends lost 0 bases and 4 bases respectively, with 12 bases between them.

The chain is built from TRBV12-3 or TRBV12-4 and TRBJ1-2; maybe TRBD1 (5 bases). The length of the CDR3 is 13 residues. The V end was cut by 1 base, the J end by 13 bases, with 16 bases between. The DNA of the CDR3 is TGTGCCAGCAGTTTAGTGCGGCAGGGCTTCTCCACCTTC. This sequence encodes CASSLVRQGFSTF.

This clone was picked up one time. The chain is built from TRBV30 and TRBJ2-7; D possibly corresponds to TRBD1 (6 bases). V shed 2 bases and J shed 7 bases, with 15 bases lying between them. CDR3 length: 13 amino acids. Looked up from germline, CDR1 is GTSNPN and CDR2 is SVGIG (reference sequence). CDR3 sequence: CAWSIPAGEEQYF. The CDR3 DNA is TGTGCCTGGAGTATCCCCGCAGGGGAGGAGCAGTACTTC.

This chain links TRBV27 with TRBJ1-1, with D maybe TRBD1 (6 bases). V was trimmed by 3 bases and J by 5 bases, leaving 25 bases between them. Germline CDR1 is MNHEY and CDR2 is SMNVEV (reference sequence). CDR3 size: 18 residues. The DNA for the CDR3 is TGTGCCAGCAGTTTCTCGTCAGGGGTAATGGGGAAATGGACTGAAGCTTTCTTT. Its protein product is CASSFSSGVMGKWTEAFF.

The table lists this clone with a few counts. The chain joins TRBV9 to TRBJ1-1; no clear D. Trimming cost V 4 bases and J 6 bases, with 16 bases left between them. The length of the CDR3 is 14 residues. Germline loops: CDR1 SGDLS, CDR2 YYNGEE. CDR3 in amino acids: CASSPGDWRAEAFF. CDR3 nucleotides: TGTGCCAGCAGCCCTGGGGATTGGCGGGCTGAAGCTTTCTTT.

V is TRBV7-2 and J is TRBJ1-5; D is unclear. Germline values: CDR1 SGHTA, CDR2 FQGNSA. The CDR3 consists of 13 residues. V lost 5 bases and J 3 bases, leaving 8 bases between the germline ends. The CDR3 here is CASSTRANQPQHF. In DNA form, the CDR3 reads TGTGCCAGCAGCACGCGGGCCAATCAGCCCCAGCATTTT.